This TCR beta chain emerged from a study of CD8+ T cells in alopecia areata. About the research overall: Oral tofacitinib (5 to 10 mg twice daily) was administered to treated patients.

The CDR3 sequence is 15 residues long. Germline values: CDR1 SGHNT, CDR2 YYREEE (reference sequence). V shed 4 bases and J 3 bases; nucleotides not matched to a gene: 7. Reverse transcribed after extraction, RNA yielded cDNA as the sequencing template. TCRdb's copy holds only in-frame clones and misses some; the assay was immunoSEQ multiplex PCR. The sample includes over 60,000 clones, 46% seen only once; the top ten take about 20%. Treatment in this sample: oral pan-JAK inhibitor, 5-10 mg twice daily. General study findings and limits: Only one nonresponder was present, which leaves the link between baseline CD8+ expansion and response uncertain.

For this clone: Its specificity is not known.

The sequenced sample was CD8+ T cells sorted from blood, obtained around week 36, from a patient treated with tofacitinib. The rearrangement joins TRBV5-4 to TRBJ2-7; 10 bases are shared with TRBD2. The receptor was isolated from a human donor with alopecia areata. The chain's CDR3 is CASSGTGTSDYEQYF. CDR3 nucleotide sequence: TGTGCCAGCAGCGGCACCGGGACTAGCGACTACGAGCAGTACTTC.